The entry below describes one T cell receptor (beta chain). The sample comes from a study of blood T cell repertoires in COVID-19. Looking at the study overall: Nucleic acid was either cDNA or gDNA, and it came from T cells, B-cell-depleted T cells, or PBMCs.

Trimming cost V 1 base and J 2 bases; bases outside gene matches: 4. This CDR3 contains 15 residues. Germline loops: CDR1 GTSNPN, CDR2 SVGIG (reference sequence). The table came from immunoSEQ multiplex PCR; TCRdb's copy has only in-frame clones and leaves some out. The repertoire has 280,000 or so clones, around nine tenths of them found once; the top ten carry 5.5% to 7%. The TCR originated in a woman between 40 and 50 years old who had recovered from COVID-19. V usage is TRBV30 and J usage is TRBJ1-3; 8 bases line up with TRBD1. Sequencing used PBMCs or T cells enriched from blood (not recorded which). CDR3 coding DNA: TGTGCCTGGAGTGACCGGACAGGGACTGGAAACACCATATATTTT. Its protein product is CAWSDRTGTGNTIYF.